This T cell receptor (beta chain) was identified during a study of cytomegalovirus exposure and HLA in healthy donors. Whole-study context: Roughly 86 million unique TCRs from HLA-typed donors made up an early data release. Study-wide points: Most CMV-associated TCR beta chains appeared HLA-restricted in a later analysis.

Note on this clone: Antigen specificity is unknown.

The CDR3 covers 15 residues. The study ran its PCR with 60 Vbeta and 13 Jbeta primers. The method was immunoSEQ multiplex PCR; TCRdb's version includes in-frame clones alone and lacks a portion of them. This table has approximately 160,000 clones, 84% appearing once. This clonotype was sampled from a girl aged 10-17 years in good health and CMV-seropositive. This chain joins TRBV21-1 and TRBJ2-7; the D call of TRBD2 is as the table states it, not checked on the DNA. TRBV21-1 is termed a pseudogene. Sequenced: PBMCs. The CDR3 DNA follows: TGTGCCAGCAGCAAAGATCCAGCGGGGACCTACGAGCAGTACTTC. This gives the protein CASSKDPAGTYEQYF.